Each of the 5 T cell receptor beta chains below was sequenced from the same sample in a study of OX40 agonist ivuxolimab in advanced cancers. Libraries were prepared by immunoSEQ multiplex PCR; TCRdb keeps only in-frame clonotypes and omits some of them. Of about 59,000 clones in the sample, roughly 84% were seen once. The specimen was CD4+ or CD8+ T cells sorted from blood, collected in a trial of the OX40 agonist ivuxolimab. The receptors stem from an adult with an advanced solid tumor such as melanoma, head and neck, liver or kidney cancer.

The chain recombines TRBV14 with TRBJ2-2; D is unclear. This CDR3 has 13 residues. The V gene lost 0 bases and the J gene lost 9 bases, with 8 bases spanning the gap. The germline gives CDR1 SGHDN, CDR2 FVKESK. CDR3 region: CASSQEIFRELFF. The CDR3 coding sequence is TGTGCCAGCAGCCAAGAAATTTTTAGGGAGCTGTTTTTT. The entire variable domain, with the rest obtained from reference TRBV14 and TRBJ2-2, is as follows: EAGVTQFPSHSVIEKGQTVTLRCDPISGHDNLYWYRRVMGKEIKFLLHFVKESKQDESGMPNNRFLAERTGGTYSTLKVQPAELEDSGVYFCASSQEIFRELFFGEGSRLTVL.

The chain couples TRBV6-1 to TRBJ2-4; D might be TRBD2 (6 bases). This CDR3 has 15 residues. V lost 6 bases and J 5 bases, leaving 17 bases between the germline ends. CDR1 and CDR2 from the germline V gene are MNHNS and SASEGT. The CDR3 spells CASRGSGLGENIQYF. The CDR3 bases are TGTGCCAGCAGGGGTAGCGGCCTCGGAGAAAACATTCAGTACTTC.

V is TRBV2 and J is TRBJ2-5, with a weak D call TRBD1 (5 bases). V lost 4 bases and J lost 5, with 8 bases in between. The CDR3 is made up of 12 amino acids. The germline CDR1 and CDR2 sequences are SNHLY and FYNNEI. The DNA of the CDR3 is TGTGCCAGCAGTGTAGGGGTGGAGACCCAGTACTTC. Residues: CASSVGVETQYF.

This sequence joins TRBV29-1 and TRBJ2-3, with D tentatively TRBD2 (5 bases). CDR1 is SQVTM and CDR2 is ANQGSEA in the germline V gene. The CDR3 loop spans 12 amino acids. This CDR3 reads CTVRTPGNTQYF. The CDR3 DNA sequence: TGCACTGTTAGGACGCCGGGAAATACGCAGTATTTT.

In nucleotides, the CDR3 is TGTGCCAGCAGCCAACTGGATACGCAGTATTTT. Its translation is CASSQLDTQYF. The chain combines TRBV6-1 with TRBJ2-3; D ambiguous. The CDR3 runs 11 residues. V was shortened by 6 bases and J by 6 bases, with 7 bases between the two germline ends. Germline-derived CDR1 and CDR2 are MNHNS and SASEGT.